This T cell receptor beta chain is drawn from a study of blood T cell repertoires in COVID-19. The overall study: The United States, Italy and Spain were the sources of the acute and convalescent COVID-19 samples. T cells, B-cell-depleted T cells, or PBMCs supplied cDNA or gDNA.

The authors' processing: Reference gene primer amplification gave nucleated cell count estimates. Here immunoSEQ multiplex PCR was the method, and the copy in TCRdb shows in-frame clones only, minus some. V and J calls and clone size are copied from that table; D and trimming were computed from the DNA. The data contain about 90,000 clones, over 80% of them seen just once; the ten biggest clones take up around 3%. V was pared by 1 base and J by 1 base, with 8 bases of the junction left unmatched. Germline CDR1 reads LGHNA; CDR2 reads YSLEER. CDR3 size: 18 residues. J is TRBJ2-3 and V is TRBV4-3; 10 bases align to TRBD2. The sequence came from a man over 45 with acute or convalescent COVID-19. Sample: peripheral blood. This CDR3 reads CASSQVMDSGGGTDTQYF. As DNA, the CDR3 is TGCGCCAGCAGCCAAGTAATGGACAGCGGGGGGGGCACAGATACGCAGTATTTT.